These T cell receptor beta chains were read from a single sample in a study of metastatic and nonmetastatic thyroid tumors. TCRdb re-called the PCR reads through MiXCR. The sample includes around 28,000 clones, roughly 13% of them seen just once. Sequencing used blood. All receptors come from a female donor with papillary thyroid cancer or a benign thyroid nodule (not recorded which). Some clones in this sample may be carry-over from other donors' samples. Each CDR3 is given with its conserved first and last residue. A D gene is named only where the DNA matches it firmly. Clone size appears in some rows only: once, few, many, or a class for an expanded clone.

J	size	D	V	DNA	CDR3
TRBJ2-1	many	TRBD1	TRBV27	TGTGCCAGCAGTCGGCGAGAGGGGGCAAGTTCCCACAATGAGCAGTTCTTC	CASSRREGASSHNEQFF
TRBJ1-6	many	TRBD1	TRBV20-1	TGCAGTGCTAGACCCCGGACAGGGAGGGGTAGTTCCTATAATTCACCCCTCCACTTT	CSARPRTGRGSSYNSPLHF
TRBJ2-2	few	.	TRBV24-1	TGTGCCACCAGTGACCGGGGGGCAGACACCGGGGAGCCGTTTTTT	CATSDRGADTGEPFF
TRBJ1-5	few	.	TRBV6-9	TGTGCCAGCAGTTTGGGCCCGAACGGGACGCTTGAAGAGAGGCACCAGCATTTT	CASSLGPNGTLEERHQHF
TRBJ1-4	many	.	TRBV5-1	TGCGCCAGCAGCAGCGGGACGGCCCTTAATGAAAAGCTGTTTTTT	CASSSGTALNEKLFF
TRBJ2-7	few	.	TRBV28	TGTGCCAGCAGCTCCAGGTGTTACGAGCAGTACTTC	CASSSRCYEQYF
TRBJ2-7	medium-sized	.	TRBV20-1	TGCAGTGCTAAGAGCAGTTTCTACGAGCAGTACTTC	CSAKSSFYEQYF
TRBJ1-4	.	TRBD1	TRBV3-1	TGTGCCAGCAGAGACAGGGGGAATGAAAAACTGTTTTTT	CASRDRGNEKLFF
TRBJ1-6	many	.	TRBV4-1	TGCGCCAGCAGCCAAGATAGTGGTCAAGATAATTCACCCCTCCACTTT	CASSQDSGQDNSPLHF
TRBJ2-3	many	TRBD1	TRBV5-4	TGTGCCAGCAGCTTGGAGGGACAGGGGGCAGATACGCAGTATTTT	CASSLEGQGADTQYF
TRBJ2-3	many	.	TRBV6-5	TGTGCCAGCAGTTTACTTGGGTCCCGCACAGATACGCAGTATTTT	CASSLLGSRTDTQYF
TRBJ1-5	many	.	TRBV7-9	TGTGCCAGCAGCTTAGTGGGCAGGGAGAGCAATCAGCCCCAGCATTTT	CASSLVGRESNQPQHF
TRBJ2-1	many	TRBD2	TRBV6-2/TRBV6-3	TGTGCCAGCAGTTACGGAGGGAGGGGCAATGAGCAGTTCTTC	CASSYGGRGNEQFF
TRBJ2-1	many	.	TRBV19	TGTGCCAGTAGTATAGGCGGGGGCATGGACATGAATGAGCAGTTCTTC	CASSIGGGMDMNEQFF
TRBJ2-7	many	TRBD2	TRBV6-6	TGTGCCAGCAGTTACTCGGCTAGCGGGAGTATCTACGAGCAGTACTTC	CASSYSASGSIYEQYF
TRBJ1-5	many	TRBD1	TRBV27	TGTGCCAGCAGATCACAGGGGGCACGCAATCAGCCCCAGCATTTT	CASRSQGARNQPQHF
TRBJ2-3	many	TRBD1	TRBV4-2	TGTGCCAGCAGCCTCCCCCCAGGGGGCGCAGGAGATACGCAGTATTTT	CASSLPPGGAGDTQYF
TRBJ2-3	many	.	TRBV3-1	TGTGCCAGCAGCCAAGGCTCGCGGGGACTGGCACGCACAGATACGCAGTATTTT	CASSQGSRGLARTDTQYF
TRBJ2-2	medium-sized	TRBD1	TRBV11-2	TGTGCCAGCTCCAAACAGGGGGGTAACACCGGGGAGCTGTTTTTT	CASSKQGGNTGELFF
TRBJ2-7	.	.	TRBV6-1	TGTGCCAGCATGGGCCCTTTAGGGAGGTCACTCTCCTACGAGCAGTACTTC	CASMGPLGRSLSYEQYF
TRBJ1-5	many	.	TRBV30	TGTGCCTGGGCGCCCTCTCACAGGGCGCCAAATCAGCCCCAGCATTTT	CAWAPSHRAPNQPQHF
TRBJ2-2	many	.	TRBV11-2	TGTGCCAGCAGCCCTCAACAGGGTTACACCGGGGAGCTGTTTTTT	CASSPQQGYTGELFF
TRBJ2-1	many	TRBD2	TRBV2	TGTGCCAGCGGAACTGGGACTATGGGCGGCAATGAGCAGTTCTTC	CASGTGTMGGNEQFF
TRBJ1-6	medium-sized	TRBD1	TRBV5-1	TGCGCCAGCAGCTCGGGACAGGGGGTTCATTCACCCCTCCACTTT	CASSSGQGVHSPLHF
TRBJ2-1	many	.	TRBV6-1	TGTGCCAGCAGTCGGACAAAGGCCAATGAGCAGTTCTTC	CASSRTKANEQFF
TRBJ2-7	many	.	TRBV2	TGTGCCAGCAAGGGGACGGGAGCTGGGGAGCAGTACTTC	CASKGTGAGEQYF
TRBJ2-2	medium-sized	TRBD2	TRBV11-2	TGTGCCAGCAGACGCATAGCGGGAGTCGGGGAGCTGTTTTTT	CASRRIAGVGELFF
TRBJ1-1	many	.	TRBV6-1	TGTGCCAGCAGGGAGGGGTTACGGGCTGAAGCTTTCTTT	CASREGLRAEAFF
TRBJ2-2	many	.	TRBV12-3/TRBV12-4	TGTGCCTTCCCTATAGACATTGCCGGGGAGCTGTTTTTT	CAFPIDIAGELFF
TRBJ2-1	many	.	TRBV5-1	TGCGCCAGCAGCTTTGACCCGGGACCGGTATACAATGAGCAGTTCTTC	CASSFDPGPVYNEQFF
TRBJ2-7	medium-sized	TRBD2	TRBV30	TGTGCCTGGAGTGTACGGCTAGCGGGCTACGAGCAGTACTTC	CAWSVRLAGYEQYF
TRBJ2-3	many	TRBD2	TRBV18	TGTGCCAGCTCACCTCCTGGGACTAGCGGGAGCAGAGATACGCAGTATTTT	CASSPPGTSGSRDTQYF
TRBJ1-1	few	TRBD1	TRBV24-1	TGTGCCACCAGTGATTCACAGGGGTTGAACACTGAAGCTTTCTTT	CATSDSQGLNTEAFF
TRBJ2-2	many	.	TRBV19	TGTGCCAGTAGTATCGGGACACACACCGGGGAGCTGTTTTTT	CASSIGTHTGELFF
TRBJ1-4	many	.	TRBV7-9	TGTGCCAGCAGCTTTGGGACATCGAGCGGTGGGAACGAAAAACTGTTTTTT	CASSFGTSSGGNEKLFF
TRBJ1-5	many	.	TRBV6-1	TGTGCCAGCAGGAGGGTTGGTCAGCCCCAGCATTTT	CASRRVGQPQHF
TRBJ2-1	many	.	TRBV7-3	TGTGCCAGCAGCCTCTCCGGGAGAACACCCCATGAGCAGTTCTTC	CASSLSGRTPHEQFF
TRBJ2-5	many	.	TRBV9	TGTGCCAGCAGCGTAGGGGTTAAGGAGACCCAGTACTTC	CASSVGVKETQYF
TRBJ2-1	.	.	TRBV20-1	TGCAGTGCTCCTAAGGACTCGCTCGGTGGGGATGAGCAGTTCTTC	CSAPKDSLGGDEQFF
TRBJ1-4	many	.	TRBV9	TGTGCCAGCAGCGTGCCAGGGCCTAATGAAAAACTGTTTTTT	CASSVPGPNEKLFF
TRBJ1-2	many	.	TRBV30	TGTGCCTGGAGCTGGGTAGGGGTGGATGGCTACACCTTC	CAWSWVGVDGYTF
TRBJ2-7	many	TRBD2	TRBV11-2	TGTGCCAGCAGCCCCTCCCGGGAGGACCCCTCAGGGGAGCAGTACTTC	CASSPSREDPSGEQYF
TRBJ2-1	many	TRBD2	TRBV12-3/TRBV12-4	TGTGCCAGCAGTTTTGCGGCTAGCGGGAGAAAGGAGTTCTTC	CASSFAASGRKEFF
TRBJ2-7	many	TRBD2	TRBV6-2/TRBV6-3	TGTGCCAGCAGTTATTCCATAGCGGGCCCCTACGAGCAGTACTTC	CASSYSIAGPYEQYF
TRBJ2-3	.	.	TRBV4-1	TGCGCCAGCAGCGTGGACAGCACAGATACGCAGTATTTT	CASSVDSTDTQYF